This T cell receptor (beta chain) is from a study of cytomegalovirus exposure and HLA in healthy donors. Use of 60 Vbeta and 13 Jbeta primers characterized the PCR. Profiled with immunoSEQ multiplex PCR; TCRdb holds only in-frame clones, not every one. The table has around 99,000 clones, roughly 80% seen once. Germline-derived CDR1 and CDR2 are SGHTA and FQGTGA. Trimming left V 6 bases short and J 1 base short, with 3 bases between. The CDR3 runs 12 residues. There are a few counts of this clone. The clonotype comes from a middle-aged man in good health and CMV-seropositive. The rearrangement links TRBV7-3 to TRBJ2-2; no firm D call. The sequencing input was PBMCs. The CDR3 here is CASRQNTGELFF. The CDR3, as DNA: TGTGCCAGCAGACAGAACACCGGGGAGCTGTTTTTT.